These 27 T cell receptor beta chains share one sample of origin, sequenced in a study of T cell responses to AZD1222 COVID-19 vaccine. Only in-frame clones appear in the TCRdb table, and some are missing; sequencing was by immunoSEQ multiplex PCR. Altogether approximately 140,000 clones are present, over 90% being singletons, with the ten largest covering about 5%. Sample: peripheral blood, taken on day 0 of AZD1222 vaccination. The receptors here all came from an adult in good health.

The J gene is TRBJ2-1, the V gene TRBV28; D perhaps matches TRBD1 (5 bases). Deletions cut 3 bases from V and 6 bases from J, with 9 bases between. The CDR3 runs to 13 residues. The germline V gene has CDR1 MDHEN and CDR2 SYDVKM. The CDR3 loop reads CASSFPGINEQFF. The CDR3 bases are TGTGCCAGCAGTTTTCCAGGGATCAATGAGCAGTTCTTC.

The genes are TRBV12-3 or TRBV12-4 and TRBJ1-6; D is unclear. The V gene lost 1 base and the J gene lost 10 bases, with 8 bases spanning the gap. This CDR3 has 13 residues. The CDR3 nucleotides read TGTGCCAGCAGTTTAGGCGGCGGGTCACCCCTCCACTTT. As protein: CASSLGGGSPLHF.

V is TRBV7-3 and J is TRBJ1-1; the D gene is possibly TRBD1 (6 bases). The CDR3 loop spans 14 amino acids. CDR1 is SGHTA and CDR2 is FQGTGA in the germline V gene. V dropped 4 bases and J dropped 3 bases, with 12 bases sitting between them. As DNA, the CDR3 is TGTGCCAGCAGCTCAAATAACAGGGACACTGAAGCTTTCTTT. Residues: CASSSNNRDTEAFF. The whole variable domain, filled in from reference TRBV7-3 and TRBJ1-1, reads GAGVSQTPSNKVTEKGKYVELRCDPISGHTALYWYRQSLGQGPEFLIYFQGTGAADDSGLPNDRFFAVRPEGSVSTLKIQRTERGDSAVYLCASSSNNRDTEAFFGQGTRLTVV.

This chain links TRBV28 with TRBJ2-1; TRBD2 matches 10 bases. The germline V gene has CDR1 MDHEN and CDR2 SYDVKM. V dropped 8 bases and J dropped 9; count of bases not matched to a gene: 7. This CDR3 region has 13 residues. This CDR3 reads CASGPSGRSEQFF. The CDR3 bases are TGTGCCAGCGGCCCTAGCGGGAGAAGTGAGCAGTTCTTC.

V and J are TRBV5-1 and TRBJ2-3, with a weak D call TRBD2 (6 bases). The germline V gene has CDR1 SGHRS and CDR2 YFSETQ. The CDR3 extends over 16 amino acids. V was pared by 7 bases and J by 0 bases, with 18 bases between. The CDR3 DNA sequence: TGCGCCAGCGGACGCGGGGCAATTTCTAGCACAGATACGCAGTATTTT. Protein sequence: CASGRGAISSTDTQYF. Drawing the rest from reference TRBV5-1 and TRBJ2-3, the complete variable domain is KAGVTQTPRYLIKTRGQQVTLSCSPISGHRSVSWYQQTPGQGLQFLFEYFSETQRNKGNFPGRFSGRQFSNSRSEMNVSTLELGDSALYLCASGRGAISSTDTQYFGPGTRLTVL.

This chain links TRBV30 with TRBJ1-3; the D is unclear. The CDR3 runs to 13 residues. Trimming took off 4 bases at V and 0 bases at J, with 7 bases between the two ends. The germline gives CDR1 GTSNPN, CDR2 SVGIG (reference sequence). The CDR3 sequence: CAWTGSSGNTIYF. The CDR3 DNA is TGTGCCTGGACCGGCAGCTCTGGAAACACCATATATTTT.

The sample holds a few counts of this clone. The rearrangement uses TRBV14 and TRBJ2-2; 7 bases line up with TRBD1. CDR1 and CDR2 (germline): SGHDN, FVKESK. The length of the CDR3 is 18 residues. Trimming at V came to 1 base and at J to 3 bases, leaving 11 bases not matched to a gene. CDR3 sequence reads: CASSQGGLTGMYTGELFF. CDR3 nucleotide sequence: TGTGCCAGCAGCCAAGGAGGGCTGACAGGGATGTACACCGGGGAGCTGTTTTTT. The entire variable domain, with the rest obtained from reference TRBV14 and TRBJ2-2, is as follows: EAGVTQFPSHSVIEKGQTVTLRCDPISGHDNLYWYRRVMGKEIKFLLHFVKESKQDESGMPNNRFLAERTGGTYSTLKVQPAELEDSGVYFCASSQGGLTGMYTGELFFGEGSRLTVL.

The chain is built from TRBV11-2 and TRBJ1-5, with D uncertain. V lost 3 bases and J lost 5, with 14 bases in between. There are 15 residues in the CDR3. The germline CDR1 and CDR2 sequences are SGHAT and FQNNGV. The CDR3 region is CASSFMTGRDQPQHF. The CDR3 DNA reads as TGTGCCAGCAGCTTCATGACGGGGAGGGATCAGCCCCAGCATTTT.

The V call is TRBV6-5, the J call TRBJ1-4; TRBD1 matches at 7 bases. This CDR3 is built from 14 residues. CDR1 is MNHEY, CDR2 SVGAGI, per germline. The V gene end was trimmed by 8 bases and the J gene end by 5 bases; junction bases not matched to a gene: 8. CDR3 sequence: CASREEDRNEKLFF. The CDR3 DNA reads as TGTGCCAGCCGAGAGGAGGACAGGAATGAAAAACTGTTTTTT.

This chain connects TRBV30 to TRBJ2-1, with a weak D call TRBD2 (6 bases). Germline V CDR1 and CDR2: GTSNPN, SVGIG (reference sequence). This CDR3 is built from 14 residues. The V gene lost 2 bases and the J gene lost 6 bases, with 14 bases spanning the gap. The CDR3 region has the DNA TGTGCCTGGAGTATTACACTCGGGAGCAATGAGCAGTTCTTC. Translated, it gives CAWSITLGSNEQFF.

The chain joins TRBV7-2 to TRBJ1-3; no clear D. Per germline, CDR1 SGHTA and CDR2 FQGNSA. V lost 5 bases, J lost 0 bases, and 8 bases lay in between. The CDR3 consists of 14 residues. The CDR3 is CASSLLGSGNTIYF. The CDR3 DNA reads as TGTGCCAGCAGCCTCCTCGGCTCTGGAAACACCATATATTTT.

A single count supports this clone. This sequence joins TRBV6-5 and TRBJ1-2; no clear D gene. Germline V CDR1 and CDR2: MNHEY, SVGAGI. The CDR3 contains 13 residues. V was shortened by 5 bases and J by 2 bases, with 9 bases between the two germline ends. In DNA, the CDR3 is TGTGCCAGCAGTCGGACCGCCAACTATGGCTACACCTTC. This codes for CASSRTANYGYTF.

This chain connects TRBV5-1 to TRBJ1-1, with a weak D call TRBD1 (5 bases). This CDR3 has 13 amino acids. Per the germline V gene, CDR1 is SGHRS and CDR2 is YFSETQ. V lost 4 bases and J 10 bases, leaving 17 bases between the germline ends. CDR3 DNA: TGCGCCAGCAGCCCCGAATCAGGGCAGCGAGCTTTCTTT. Translating it yields CASSPESGQRAFF.

This clone has more than one count but fewer than ten. The J gene is TRBJ2-2, the V gene TRBV2; perhaps TRBD1 as D (5 bases). The CDR3 length is 14 residues. V gave up 8 bases and J gave up 6 bases, with 16 bases separating them. CDR1 and CDR2 from the germline V gene are SNHLY and FYNNEI. CDR3 sequence: CASLTSLGAGELFF. CDR3 nucleotides: TGTGCCAGCTTAACCTCTTTAGGGGCCGGGGAGCTGTTTTTT. The full variable domain, with the rest looked up from reference TRBV2 and TRBJ2-2, is EPEVTQTPSHQVTQMGQEVILRCVPISNHLYFYWYRQILGQKVEFLVSFYNNEISEKSEIFDDQFSVERPDGSNFTLKIRSTKLEDSAMYFCASLTSLGAGELFFGEGSRLTVL.

V is TRBV28 and J is TRBJ2-1; 7 nucleotides align to TRBD2. The CDR3 is 16 residues long. The germline V gene has CDR1 MDHEN and CDR2 SYDVKM. Trimming removed 1 base from V and 0 bases from J; junction bases left unmatched: 3. The CDR3 DNA reads TGTGCCAGCAGTTTATACAGCGGGGACTCCTACAATGAGCAGTTCTTC. Protein product: CASSLYSGDSYNEQFF.

This clone was seen a single time. The chain combines TRBV2 with TRBJ1-2, with a weak D call TRBD1 (6 bases). Trimming took off 10 bases at V and 2 bases at J, with 14 bases between the two ends. The CDR3 runs 13 residues. Germline CDR1 reads SNHLY; CDR2 reads FYNNEI. The CDR3, as DNA: TGTGCCAAAACGGGGGCAGGGAACTATGGCTACACCTTC. It specifies CAKTGAGNYGYTF.

This sequence joins TRBV27 and TRBJ1-4; TRBD1 is a possible D gene (6 bases). Trimming stripped 1 base from V and 13 bases from J, with 16 bases between. This CDR3 is 14 amino acids long. Germline CDR1 reads MNHEY; CDR2 reads SMNVEV (reference sequence). CDR3 loop: CASSLLAGAGGLFF. DNA of the CDR3: TGTGCCAGCAGTTTATTAGCGGGGGCCGGGGGACTGTTTTTT.

The chain has TRBV3-1 (or the pseudogene TRBV3-2) and TRBJ1-6, with D possibly being TRBD1 (5 bases). Trimming shortened V by 0 bases and J by 7 bases, and 7 bases separated the two germline ends. The germline V gene encodes CDR1 LGHDT and CDR2 YNNKEL (reference sequence). The CDR3 runs to 14 residues. The CDR3 protein is CASSQDWGNSPLHF. CDR3 in DNA: TGTGCCAGCAGCCAAGATTGGGGGAATTCACCCCTCCACTTT.

The genes are TRBV9 and TRBJ1-1; D unclear. Germline V CDR1 and CDR2: SGDLS, YYNGEE. This CDR3 contains 14 residues. Trimming stripped 0 bases from V and 0 bases from J, with 6 bases between. CDR3 sequence (DNA): TGTGCCAGCAGCGTAGGGCAGTTGAACACTGAAGCTTTCTTT. Protein: CASSVGQLNTEAFF.

The chain employs TRBV14 and TRBJ1-6; the D is unclear. The length of the CDR3 is 12 residues. V was shortened by 6 bases and J by 10 bases, with 10 bases between the two germline ends. Germline V gene sequence: CDR1 SGHDN, CDR2 FVKESK. The CDR3 is CASRAYGSPLHF. The CDR3 nucleotides read TGTGCCAGCAGGGCATACGGATCACCCCTCCACTTT.

V and J are TRBV7-2 and TRBJ2-5; D might be TRBD1 or TRBD2, each matching 5 bases. The CDR3 is 15 residues long. Germline V gives CDR1 SGHTA, CDR2 FQGNSA. Trimming removed 1 base from V and 5 bases from J, with 14 bases in between. The CDR3 loop is CASSLGRDHKETQYF. The CDR3 nucleotides are TGTGCCAGCAGCTTAGGAAGGGACCATAAGGAGACCCAGTACTTC. The full variable domain, its missing parts supplied by reference TRBV7-2 and TRBJ2-5, is GAGVSQSPSNKVTEKGKDVELRCDPISGHTALYWYRQSLGQGLEFLIYFQGNSAPDKSGLPSDRFSAERTGGSVSTLTIQRTQQEDSAVYLCASSLGRDHKETQYFGPGTRLLVL.

The chain uses TRBV7-6 and TRBJ2-7; 7 nucleotides match TRBD1. Germline V CDR1 and CDR2: SGHVS, FNYEAQ. The CDR3 runs to 15 residues. Unmatched junction bases numbered 8, after V lost 2 bases and J lost 4 bases. The CDR3 spells CASSLFVGRGYEQYF. In DNA, the CDR3 is TGTGCCAGCAGCTTATTTGTTGGCAGGGGGTACGAGCAGTACTTC.

CDR3 region: CASSPGLETYEQYF. The DNA of the CDR3 is TGCGCCAGCAGCCCGGGACTCGAAACCTACGAGCAGTACTTC. V is TRBV4-1 and J is TRBJ2-7; D might be TRBD2 (6 bases). Looked up from germline, CDR1 is MGHRA and CDR2 is YSYEKL. The CDR3 extends over 14 amino acids. Trimming left V 4 bases short and J 2 bases short, with 12 bases between.

The chain is built from TRBV19 and TRBJ1-2, with a possible D match to TRBD1 (5 bases). Germline V gives CDR1 LNHDA, CDR2 SQIVND (reference sequence). CDR3 length equals 17 residues. The ends were cut back, 5 bases at V and 7 bases at J, with 26 bases in the middle. CDR3 DNA: TGTGCCAGTAGTCCCAGGTCAGGGACTAGCCGGTCCCCTGGCTACACCTTC. Translation: CASSPRSGTSRSPGYTF.

J is TRBJ1-4 and V is TRBV6-5; unclear D gene. V dropped 0 bases and J dropped 7 bases, with 12 bases sitting between them. In germline, CDR1 is MNHEY, CDR2 SVGAGI. This CDR3 comprises 15 residues. DNA of the CDR3: TGTGCCAGCAGTTACTCGAAAGGGAGTGGTGAAAAACTGTTTTTT. It yields the protein CASSYSKGSGEKLFF.

This sequence joins TRBV6-6 and TRBJ2-5; D uncertain. Germline V CDR1 and CDR2: MNHNY, SVGAGI (reference sequence). The CDR3 has 12 amino acids. V lost 2 bases, J lost 1 base, and 2 bases lay in between. CDR3 DNA sequence: TGTGCCAGCAGTTACGCCCAAGAGACCCAGTACTTC. It is translated as CASSYAQETQYF.

V usage is TRBV7-3 and J usage is TRBJ2-5; the D call may be TRBD1 or TRBD2 (6 bases each). The germline V gene encodes CDR1 SGHTA and CDR2 FQGTGA. The CDR3 loop spans 14 amino acids. V was clipped by 4 bases and J by 4 bases, with 13 bases between them. The DNA of the CDR3 is TGTGCCAGCAGCTCCTCTGGGGGGCGAGAGACCCAGTACTTC. Translating it yields CASSSSGGRETQYF.